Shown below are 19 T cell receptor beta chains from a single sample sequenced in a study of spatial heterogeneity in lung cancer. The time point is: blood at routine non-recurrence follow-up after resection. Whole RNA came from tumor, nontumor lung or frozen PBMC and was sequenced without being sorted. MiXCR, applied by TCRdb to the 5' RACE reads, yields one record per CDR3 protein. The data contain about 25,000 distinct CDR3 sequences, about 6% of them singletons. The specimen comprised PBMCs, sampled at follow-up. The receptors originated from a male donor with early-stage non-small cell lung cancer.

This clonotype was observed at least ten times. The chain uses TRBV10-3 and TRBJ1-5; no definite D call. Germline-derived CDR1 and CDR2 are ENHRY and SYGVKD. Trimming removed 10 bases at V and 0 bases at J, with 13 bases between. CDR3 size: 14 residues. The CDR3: CATTRQHSNQPQHF. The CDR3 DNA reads TGTGCCACAACGAGGCAGCATAGCAATCAGCCCCAGCATTTT.

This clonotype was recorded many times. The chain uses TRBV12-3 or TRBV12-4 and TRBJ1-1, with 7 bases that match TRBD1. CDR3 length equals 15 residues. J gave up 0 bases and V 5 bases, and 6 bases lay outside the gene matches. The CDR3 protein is CASSPGTAMNTEAFF. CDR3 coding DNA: TGTGCCAGCAGTCCGGGGACAGCCATGAACACTGAAGCTTTCTTT.

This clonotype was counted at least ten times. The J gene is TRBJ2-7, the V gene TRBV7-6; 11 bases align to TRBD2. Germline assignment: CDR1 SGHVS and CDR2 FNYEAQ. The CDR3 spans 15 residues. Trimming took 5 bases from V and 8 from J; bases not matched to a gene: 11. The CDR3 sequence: CASSPLAGGPHQQYV. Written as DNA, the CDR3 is TGTGCCAGCAGCCCCCTAGCGGGAGGCCCTCATCAGCAGTACGTC.

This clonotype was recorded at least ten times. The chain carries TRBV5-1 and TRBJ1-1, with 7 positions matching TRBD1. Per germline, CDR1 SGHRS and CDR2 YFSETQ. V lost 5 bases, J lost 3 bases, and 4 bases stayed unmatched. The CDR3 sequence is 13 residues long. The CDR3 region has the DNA TGCGCCAGCAGGGACAGGAGGGACACTGAAGCTTTCTTT. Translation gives CASRDRRDTEAFF.

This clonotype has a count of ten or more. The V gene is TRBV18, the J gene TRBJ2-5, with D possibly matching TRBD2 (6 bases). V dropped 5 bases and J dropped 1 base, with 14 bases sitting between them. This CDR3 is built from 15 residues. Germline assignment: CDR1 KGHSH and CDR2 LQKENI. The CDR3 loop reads CASSASRGLQETQYF. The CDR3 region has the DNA TGTGCCAGCTCAGCCTCGCGGGGCCTCCAAGAGACCCAGTACTTC.

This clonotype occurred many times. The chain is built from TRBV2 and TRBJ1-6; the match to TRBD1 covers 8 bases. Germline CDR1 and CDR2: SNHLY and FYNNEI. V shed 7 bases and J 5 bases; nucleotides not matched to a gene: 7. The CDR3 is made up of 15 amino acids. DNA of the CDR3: TGTGCCAGCAACGGACAGGGACCAAATAATTCACCCCTCCACTTT. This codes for CASNGQGPNNSPLHF. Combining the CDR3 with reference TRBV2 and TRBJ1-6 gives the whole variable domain EPEVTQTPSHQVTQMGQEVILRCVPISNHLYFYWYRQILGQKVEFLVSFYNNEISEKSEIFDDQFSVERPDGSNFTLKIRSTKLEDSAMYFCASNGQGPNNSPLHFGNGTRLTVT.

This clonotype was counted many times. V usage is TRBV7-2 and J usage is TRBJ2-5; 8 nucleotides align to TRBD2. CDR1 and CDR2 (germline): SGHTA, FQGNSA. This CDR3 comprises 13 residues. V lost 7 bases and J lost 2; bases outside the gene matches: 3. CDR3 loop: CASKRGGQETQYF. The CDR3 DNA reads TGTGCCAGCAAGCGCGGGGGGCAAGAGACCCAGTACTTC.

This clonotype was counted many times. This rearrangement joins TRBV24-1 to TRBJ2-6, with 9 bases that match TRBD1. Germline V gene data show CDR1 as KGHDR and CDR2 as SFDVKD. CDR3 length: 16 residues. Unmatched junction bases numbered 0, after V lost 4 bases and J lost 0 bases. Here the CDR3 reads CATSETGGSGANVLTF. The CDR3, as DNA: TGTGCCACCAGTGAGACAGGGGGCTCTGGGGCCAACGTCCTGACTTTC.

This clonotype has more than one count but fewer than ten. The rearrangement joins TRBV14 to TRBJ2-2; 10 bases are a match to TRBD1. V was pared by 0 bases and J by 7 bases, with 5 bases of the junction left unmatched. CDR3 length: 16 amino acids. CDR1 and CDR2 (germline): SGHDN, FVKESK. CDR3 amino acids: CASSQDDRGLVGELFF. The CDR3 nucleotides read TGTGCCAGCAGCCAAGACGACAGGGGGCTCGTCGGGGAGCTGTTTTTT.

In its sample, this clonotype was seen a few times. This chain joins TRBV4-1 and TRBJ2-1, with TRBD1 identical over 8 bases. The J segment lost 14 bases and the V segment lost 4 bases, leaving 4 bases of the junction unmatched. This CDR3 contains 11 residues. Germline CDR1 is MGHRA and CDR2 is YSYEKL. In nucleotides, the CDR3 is TGCGCCAGCAGCCTGGGACAGGAGGAGTTCTTC. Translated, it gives CASSLGQEEFF.

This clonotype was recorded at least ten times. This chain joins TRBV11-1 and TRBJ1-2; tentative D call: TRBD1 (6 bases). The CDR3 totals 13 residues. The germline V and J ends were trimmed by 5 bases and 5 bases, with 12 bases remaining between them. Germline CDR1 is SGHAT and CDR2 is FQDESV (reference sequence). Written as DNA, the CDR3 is TGTGCCAGCAGCGCCGGGACATCTTATGGCTACACCTTC. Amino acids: CASSAGTSYGYTF.

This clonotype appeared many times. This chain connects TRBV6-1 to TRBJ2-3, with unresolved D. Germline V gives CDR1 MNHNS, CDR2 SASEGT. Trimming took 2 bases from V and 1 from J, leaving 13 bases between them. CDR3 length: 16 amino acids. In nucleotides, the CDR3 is TGTGCCAGCAGTGAACGAGTCGGCCTTCGCACAGATACGCAGTATTTT. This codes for CASSERVGLRTDTQYF.

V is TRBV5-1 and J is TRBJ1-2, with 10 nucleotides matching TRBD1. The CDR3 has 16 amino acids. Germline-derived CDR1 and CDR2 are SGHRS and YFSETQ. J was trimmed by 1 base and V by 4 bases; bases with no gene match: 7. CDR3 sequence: CASSKVTGGGNYGYTF. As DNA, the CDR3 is TGCGCCAGCAGCAAGGTGACAGGGGGCGGTAACTATGGCTACACCTTC.

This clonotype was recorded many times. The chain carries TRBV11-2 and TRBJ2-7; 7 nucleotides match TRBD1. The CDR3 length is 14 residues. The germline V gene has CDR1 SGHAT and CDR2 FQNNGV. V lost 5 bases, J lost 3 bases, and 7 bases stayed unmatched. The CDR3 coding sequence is TGTGCCAGCAGCGCCGGGGACAGTTACTACGAGCAGTACTTC. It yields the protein CASSAGDSYYEQYF.

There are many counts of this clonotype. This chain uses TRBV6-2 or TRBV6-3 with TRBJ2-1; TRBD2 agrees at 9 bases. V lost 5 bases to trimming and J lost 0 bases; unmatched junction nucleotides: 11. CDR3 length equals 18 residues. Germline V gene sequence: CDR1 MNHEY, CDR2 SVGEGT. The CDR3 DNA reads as TGTGCCAGCAGTGCCCAGTGGAGCGGGGGGCTCTCCTACAATGAGCAGTTCTTC. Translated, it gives CASSAQWSGGLSYNEQFF.

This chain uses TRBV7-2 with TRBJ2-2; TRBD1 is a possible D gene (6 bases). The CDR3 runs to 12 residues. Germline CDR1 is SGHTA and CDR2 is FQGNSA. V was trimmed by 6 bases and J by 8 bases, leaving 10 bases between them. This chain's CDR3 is CASSFGQGELFF. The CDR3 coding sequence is TGTGCCAGCAGTTTCGGACAGGGGGAGCTGTTTTTT.

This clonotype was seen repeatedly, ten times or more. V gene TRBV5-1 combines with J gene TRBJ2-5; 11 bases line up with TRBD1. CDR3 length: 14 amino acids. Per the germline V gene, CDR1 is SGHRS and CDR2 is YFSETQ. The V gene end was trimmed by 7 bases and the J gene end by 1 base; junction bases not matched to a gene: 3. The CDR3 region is CASRGQGAQETQYF. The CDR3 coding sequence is TGCGCCAGCCGTGGACAGGGGGCCCAAGAGACCCAGTACTTC.

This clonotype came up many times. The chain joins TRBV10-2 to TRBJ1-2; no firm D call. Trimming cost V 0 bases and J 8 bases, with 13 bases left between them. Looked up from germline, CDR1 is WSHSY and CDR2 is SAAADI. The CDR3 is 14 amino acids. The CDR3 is CASSESNRLGGYTF. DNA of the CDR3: TGCGCCAGCAGTGAGTCGAACCGGCTCGGCGGCTACACCTTC.

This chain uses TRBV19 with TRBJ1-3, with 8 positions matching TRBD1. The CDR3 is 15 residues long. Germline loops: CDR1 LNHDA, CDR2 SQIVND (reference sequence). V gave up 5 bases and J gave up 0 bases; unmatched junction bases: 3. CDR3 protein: CASSETGGSGNTIYF. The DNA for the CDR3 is TGTGCCAGTAGTGAAACAGGGGGCTCTGGAAACACCATATATTTT.